The T cell receptor beta chain under discussion was sequenced for a study of blood T cell repertoires in COVID-19. Study background: The origin of the acute and convalescent COVID-19 samples was the United States, Italy and Spain. Sources were T cells, B-cell-depleted T cells, or PBMCs; the material itself was cDNA or gDNA.

Germline V gene lookup returns CDR1 SGHDT and CDR2 YYEEEE. V gave up 3 bases and J gave up 2 bases, with 20 bases separating them. The CDR3 totals 17 residues. Data came from immunoSEQ multiplex PCR; TCRdb stores just in-frame clones and leaves some out. This sample has under 300,000 clones, with approximately 86% found just once. Allocation to cohorts depended on clinical history reported by the participants. The material sequenced was PBMCs or T cells enriched from blood (not recorded which). The chain links TRBV5-6 to TRBJ1-2; no clear D gene. This sequence was found in a woman aged 25-40 years with acute COVID-19. CDR3 DNA: TGTGCCAGCAGCTCGGAGACCCGCGGGCCACTAAACTATGGCTACACCTTC. Translated, it gives CASSSETRGPLNYGYTF.